This T cell receptor (beta chain) is from a study of CXCR3-negative and CXCR3-positive naive CD8 T cells. To note about this clonotype: Its antigen is unknown.

The CDR3 is 13 amino acids. Germline values: CDR1 SGHTA, CDR2 FQGNSA. General study results and limits: Both naive subsets showed comparably high diversity, and memory CD8+ cells showed much lower diversity. The level of CXCR3 expression partially decreased after cryopreservation; the majority of assays used fresh PBMCs. CXCR3-positive naive cells carried more hydrophobic TRB CDR3s than CXCR3-negative naive cells did.

The authors made the TRB cDNA libraries by 5' RACE using UMI labels. From its re-call of the 5' RACE reads, TCRdb lists each CDR3 protein once, without DNA. The sample's table shows roughly 120,000 distinct CDR3 sequences. The source material was naive CXCR3+ CD8+ T cells from blood. The subset was: CD45RO-CCR7+CD27+CD95- naive CD8+ T cells expressing CXCR3 (TNR3+). This clonotype was sampled from a human donor in good health. Some clones in this sample may be carry-over from other donors' samples. The chain is built from TRBV7-2 and TRBJ2-1. The CDR3 here is CASSELGYNEQFF.